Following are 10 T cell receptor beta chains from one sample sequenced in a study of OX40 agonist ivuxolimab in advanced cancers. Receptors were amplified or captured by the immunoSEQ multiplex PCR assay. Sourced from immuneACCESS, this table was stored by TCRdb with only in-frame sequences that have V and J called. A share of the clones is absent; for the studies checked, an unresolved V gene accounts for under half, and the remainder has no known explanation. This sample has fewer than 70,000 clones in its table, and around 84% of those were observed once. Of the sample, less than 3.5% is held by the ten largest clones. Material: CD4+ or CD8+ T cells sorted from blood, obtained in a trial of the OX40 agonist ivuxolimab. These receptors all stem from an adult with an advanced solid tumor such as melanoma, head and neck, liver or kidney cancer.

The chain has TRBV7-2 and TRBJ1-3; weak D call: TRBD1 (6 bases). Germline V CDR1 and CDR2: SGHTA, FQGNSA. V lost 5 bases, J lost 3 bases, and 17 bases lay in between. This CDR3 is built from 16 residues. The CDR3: CASSLFGGANGNTIYF. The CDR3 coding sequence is TGTGCCAGCAGCCTATTCGGGGGGGCGAATGGAAACACCATATATTTT.

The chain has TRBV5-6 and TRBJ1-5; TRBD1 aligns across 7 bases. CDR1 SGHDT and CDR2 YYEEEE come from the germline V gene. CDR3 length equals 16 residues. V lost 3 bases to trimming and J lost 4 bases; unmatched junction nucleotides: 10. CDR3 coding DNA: TGTGCCAGCAGCTCAACTCCGGGACAGAGTAATCAGCCCCAGCATTTT. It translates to CASSSTPGQSNQPQHF.

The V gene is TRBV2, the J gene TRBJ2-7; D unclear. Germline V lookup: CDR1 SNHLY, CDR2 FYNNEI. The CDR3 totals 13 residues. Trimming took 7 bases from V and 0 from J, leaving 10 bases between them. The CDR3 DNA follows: TGTGCCAGCATCGATGGGTTCTCCTACGAGCAGTACTTC. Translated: CASIDGFSYEQYF. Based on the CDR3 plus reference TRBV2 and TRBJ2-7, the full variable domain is EPEVTQTPSHQVTQMGQEVILRCVPISNHLYFYWYRQILGQKVEFLVSFYNNEISEKSEIFDDQFSVERPDGSNFTLKIRSTKLEDSAMYFCASIDGFSYEQYFGPGTRLTVT.

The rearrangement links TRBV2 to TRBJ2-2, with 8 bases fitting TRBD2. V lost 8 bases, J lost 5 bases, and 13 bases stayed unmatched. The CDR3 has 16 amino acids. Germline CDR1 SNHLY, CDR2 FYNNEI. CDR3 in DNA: TGTGCCAGCGGAAGCGGGAGTGGTGGAGGGACCGGGGAGCTGTTTTTT. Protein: CASGSGSGGGTGELFF.

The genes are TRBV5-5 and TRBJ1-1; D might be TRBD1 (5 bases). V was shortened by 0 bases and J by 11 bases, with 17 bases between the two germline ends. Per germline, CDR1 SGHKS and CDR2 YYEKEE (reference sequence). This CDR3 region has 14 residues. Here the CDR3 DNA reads TGTGCCAGCAGCTTGGTTGGTGGTTCAGGGTGGGCTTTCTTT. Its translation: CASSLVGGSGWAFF.

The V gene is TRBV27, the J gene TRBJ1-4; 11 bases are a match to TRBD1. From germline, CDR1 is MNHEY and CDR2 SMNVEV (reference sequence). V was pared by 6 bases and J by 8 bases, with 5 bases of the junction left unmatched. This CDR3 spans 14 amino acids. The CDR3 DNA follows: TGTGCCAGCAGGGGACAGGGGGTACGGGAAAAACTGTTTTTT. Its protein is CASRGQGVREKLFF.

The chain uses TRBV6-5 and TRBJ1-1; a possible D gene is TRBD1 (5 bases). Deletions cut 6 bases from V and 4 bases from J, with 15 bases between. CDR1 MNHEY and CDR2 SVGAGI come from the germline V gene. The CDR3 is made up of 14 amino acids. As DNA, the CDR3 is TGTGCCAGCAGGTCGTTGGGACCTAGCACTGAAGCTTTCTTT. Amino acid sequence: CASRSLGPSTEAFF.

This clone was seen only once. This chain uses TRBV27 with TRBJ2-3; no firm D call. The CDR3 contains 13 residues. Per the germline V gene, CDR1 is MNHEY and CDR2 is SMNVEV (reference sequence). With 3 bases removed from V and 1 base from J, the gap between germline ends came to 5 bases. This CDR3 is CASSLVGTDTQYF. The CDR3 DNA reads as TGTGCCAGCAGTTTGGTCGGCACAGATACGCAGTATTTT.

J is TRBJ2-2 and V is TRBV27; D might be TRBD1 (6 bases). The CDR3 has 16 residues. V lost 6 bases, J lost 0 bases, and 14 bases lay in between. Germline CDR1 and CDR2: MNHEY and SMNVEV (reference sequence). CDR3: CASRKRQAANTGELFF. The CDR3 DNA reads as TGTGCCAGCAGGAAAAGACAGGCCGCGAACACCGGGGAGCTGTTTTTT.

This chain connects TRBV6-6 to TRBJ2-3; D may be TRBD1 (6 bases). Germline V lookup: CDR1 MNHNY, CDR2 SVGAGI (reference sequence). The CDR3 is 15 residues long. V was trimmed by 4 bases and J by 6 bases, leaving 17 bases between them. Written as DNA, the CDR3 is TGTGCCAGCAGTTTAAGGGACAAAAGATTCGATACGCAGTATTTT. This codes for CASSLRDKRFDTQYF.